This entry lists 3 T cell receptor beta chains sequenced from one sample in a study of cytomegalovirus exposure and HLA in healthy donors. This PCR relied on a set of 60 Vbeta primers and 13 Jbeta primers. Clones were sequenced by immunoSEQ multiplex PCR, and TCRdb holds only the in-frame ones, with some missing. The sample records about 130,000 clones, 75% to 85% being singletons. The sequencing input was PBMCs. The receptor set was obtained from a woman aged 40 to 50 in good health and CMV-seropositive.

The CDR3 DNA reads as TGTGCCTGGGGACAAGGGTATGGCTACACCTTC. This translates into CAWGQGYGYTF. V gene TRBV30 combines with J gene TRBJ1-2; D is possibly TRBD1 (5 bases). Germline lookup yields CDR1 GTSNPN and CDR2 SVGIG (reference sequence). The CDR3 is 11 residues long. V gave up 5 bases and J gave up 5 bases, with 9 bases separating them.

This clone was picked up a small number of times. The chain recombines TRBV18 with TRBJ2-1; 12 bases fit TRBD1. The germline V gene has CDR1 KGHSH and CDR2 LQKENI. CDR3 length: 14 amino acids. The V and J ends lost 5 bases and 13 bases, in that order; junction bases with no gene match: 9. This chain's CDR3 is CASSMGQGASPQFF. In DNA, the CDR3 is TGTGCCAGCTCAATGGGACAGGGGGCATCCCCACAGTTCTTC.

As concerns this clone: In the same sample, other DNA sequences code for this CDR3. In DNA, the CDR3 is TGTGCCAGCAGCCGGGACACTAATCAGCCCCAGCATTTT. It specifies CASSRDTNQPQHF. The chain uses TRBV2 and TRBJ1-5, with D maybe TRBD1 (6 bases). There are 13 residues in the CDR3. Germline V gives CDR1 SNHLY, CDR2 FYNNEI. V lost 6 bases to trimming and J lost 4 bases, with 10 bases between them.